One and the same sample provided the 25 T cell receptor beta chains below, sequenced in a study of tumor-infiltrating lymphocytes in primary liver carcinoma. Using a constant-region primer together with ProtoScript II reverse transcriptase, TCR beta cDNA was made from around 500 ng of total RNA. It was through three nested multiplex PCR rounds of slightly modified ARM-PCR that TCR beta libraries arose. With TRBV1-TRBV30 forward primers and a C-beta reverse primer, the first two PCR rounds were run for approximately 9 cycles each. TCRdb fed the multiplex PCR reads into MiXCR, producing one record per CDR3 protein. Among over 75,000 distinct CDR3 sequences listed, about 73% were seen once. The study co-extracted DNA and RNA from 20-30 mg of unsorted bulk tissue. Source material: tumor-adjacent normal liver tissue. These receptors all come from a man aged 40-55 years with primary liver carcinoma and hepatitis B virus infection.

Remarks on this clonotype: A read error may be the cause here, since a much bigger clone is one base away. The V call is TRBV12-3 or TRBV12-4, the J call TRBJ1-5; D gene unclear. CDR3 length equals 14 residues. Trimming cost V 2 bases and J 4 bases, with 9 bases left between them. CDR3 DNA sequence: TGTGCCAGCAGTTTAAAGGAGGCGAATCAGCCCCAGCATTTT. As protein: CASSLKEANQPQHF.

This clonotype was detected many times. V and J are TRBV5-4 and TRBJ2-5; a possible D gene is TRBD2 (5 bases). The length of the CDR3 is 12 residues. V was clipped by 10 bases and J by 6 bases, with 16 bases between them. The V gene's germline CDR1 is SGHNT and CDR2 YYREEE (reference sequence). CDR3 bases: TGTGCCGAGGGTGAGCTCAAGAAGACCCAGTACTTC. Translated: CAEGELKKTQYF.

With regard to this clonotype: Germline is not matched at one junction end, which may reflect a read error. CDR3 in DNA: TGTGCCAGTAGTGACTACAACTATGGCTACACCTTC. This encodes CASSDYNYGYTF. This chain links TRBV25-1 with TRBJ1-2; D gene ambiguous. This CDR3 has 12 residues. The germline gives CDR1 MGHDK, CDR2 SYGVNS.

Remarks on this clonotype: This may come from a read error, since a much larger clone is one base off. The genes are TRBV13 and TRBJ2-2; 7 bases match TRBD2. Losses at the gene ends were 3 bases for V and 3 bases for J; bases not matched to a gene: 10. CDR1 and CDR2 from the germline V gene are PRHDT and FYEKMQ (reference sequence). This CDR3 is built from 17 residues. Written as DNA, the CDR3 is TGTGCCAGCAGCTTCAGGAACGGGAGGTGGGACACCGGGGAGCTGTTTTTT. It yields the protein CASSFRNGRWDTGELFF. Filled out from reference TRBV13 and TRBJ2-2, the complete variable domain reads AAGVIQSPRHLIKEKRETATLKCYPIPRHDTVYWYQQGPGQDPQFLISFYEKMQSDKGSIPDRFSAQQFSDYHSELNMSSLELGDSALYFCASSFRNGRWDTGELFFGEGSRLTVL.

This clonotype was detected once. The conserved phenylalanine or tryptophan is not found at the CDR3 terminus, so this likely reflects a read error. The chain carries TRBV12-5 and TRBJ2-2; tentatively, D is TRBD1 or TRBD2 (6 bases each). CDR1 and CDR2 (germline): LGHNT, FRNRAP. The CDR3 totals 16 residues. The CDR3 nucleotides read TGTGCTAATGGTCCTCCGGGGGCCACGAATACCGGGGAGCTGTTTATT. As protein: CANGPPGATNTGELFI.

In the case of this clonotype: Possible read error: a much larger clone is one base away. The gene calls are TRBV5-5 and TRBJ2-3, with a tentative D call TRBD2 (5 bases). The CDR3 contains 14 residues. Germline CDR1 and CDR2: SGHKS and YYEKEE (reference sequence). V gave up 4 bases and J gave up 8 bases, with 17 bases separating them. The CDR3 loop is CASSVGPAGGTQYF. Here the CDR3 DNA reads TGTGCCAGCAGCGTGGGCCCCGCCGGAGGTACGCAGTATTTT.

This clonotype was observed at least ten times. The genes are TRBV6-5 and TRBJ1-1, with D perhaps TRBD1 (5 bases). This CDR3 has 14 amino acids. Germline CDR1 is MNHEY and CDR2 is SVGAGI. Trimming shortened V by 5 bases and J by 2 bases, and 12 bases separated the two germline ends. CDR3 loop: CASSPGPRNTEAFF. CDR3 coding DNA: TGTGCCAGCAGTCCGGGACCGCGCAACACTGAAGCTTTCTTT.

Concerning this clonotype itself: One end of the junction fails to match germline, which may point to a read error. The gene calls are TRBV6-6 and TRBJ2-2, with 8 bases aligning to TRBD2. Germline V gene data show CDR1 as MNHNY and CDR2 as SVGAGI (reference sequence). The CDR3 length is 19 residues. The CDR3 loop is CTSSFLPLFLAGRTGELFF. In nucleotides, the CDR3 is TGTACCAGCAGTTTCCTCCCCTTATTTTTAGCGGGAAGAACAGGGGAGCTGTTTTTT.

This clonotype was seen at least ten times. The V gene is TRBV29-1, the J gene TRBJ2-3; 7 nucleotides agree with TRBD2. CDR3 length equals 14 residues. Germline V gene data show CDR1 as SQVTM and CDR2 as ANQGSEA. Germline trimming cut 6 bases from V and 2 bases from J; bases unmatched to any gene: 8. The DNA of the CDR3 is TGCAGCGTAAGGAGTAGCGGGCACACAGATACGCAGTATTTT. This codes for CSVRSSGHTDTQYF.

This clonotype occurred a few times. The J gene is TRBJ1-3, the V gene TRBV12-3 or TRBV12-4; D is uncertain. This CDR3 has 14 residues. V lost 5 bases, J lost 1 base, and 9 bases lay in between. Here the CDR3 DNA reads TGTGCCAGCAGTGAAACAACTTCTGGAAACACCATATATTTT. Translating it yields CASSETTSGNTIYF.

The chain recombines TRBV19 with TRBJ1-5, with TRBD1 identical over 7 bases. This CDR3 has 15 amino acids. Germline V lookup: CDR1 LNHDA, CDR2 SQIVND (reference sequence). Trimming removed 8 bases from V and 1 base from J; junction bases left unmatched: 8. The CDR3 is CASLWGQTSNQPQHF. In DNA form, the CDR3 reads TGTGCCAGTCTGTGGGGACAGACCAGCAATCAGCCCCAGCATTTT.

This clonotype was observed many times. The chain couples TRBV10-2 to TRBJ2-3; 8 bases are a match to TRBD2. V dropped 7 bases and J dropped 2; count of bases not matched to a gene: 14. The CDR3 covers 17 residues. Germline V lookup: CDR1 WSHSY, CDR2 SAAADI. This chain's CDR3 is CASTEIAGLSYTDTQYF. The CDR3 DNA is TGCGCCAGCACGGAGATAGCGGGATTGAGTTACACAGATACGCAGTATTTT.

In this sample, this clonotype turned up once. The junction and the germline gene differ at one end; a read error may be behind it. The gene calls are TRBV11-2 and TRBJ2-5, with a possible D match to TRBD2 (6 bases). The CDR3 loop spans 16 amino acids. Germline CDR1 SGHAT, CDR2 FQNNGV. This chain's CDR3 is CASSSRDSAHQETHYF. The CDR3, as DNA: TGCGCCAGCAGCTCCAGGGACTCGGCCCACCAAGAGACCCATTACTTC. Combining the CDR3 with reference TRBV11-2 and TRBJ2-5 gives the whole variable domain EAGVAQSPRYKIIEKRQSVAFWCNPISGHATLYWYQQILGQGPKLLIQFQNNGVVDDSQLPKDRFSAERLKGVDSTLKIQPAKLEDSAVYLCASSSRDSAHQETHYFGPGTRLLVL.

The gene calls are TRBV30 and TRBJ2-1, with 10 bases fitting TRBD2. CDR3 length equals 17 residues. The ends lost 0 bases at V and 6 bases at J; junction bases unmatched: 11. The germline V gene has CDR1 GTSNPN and CDR2 SVGIG (reference sequence). As DNA, the CDR3 is TGTGCCTGGAGTGTTTTCCTCGGAGGGACTAGCGTCAATGAGCAGTTCTTC. Translation: CAWSVFLGGTSVNEQFF.

The genes are TRBV11-2 and TRBJ2-1, with 8 bases aligning to TRBD2. This CDR3 is 18 amino acids long. V gave up 1 base and J gave up 10 bases; unmatched junction bases: 18. Germline lookup yields CDR1 SGHAT and CDR2 FQNNGV. CDR3: CASSLAYQTSVRTQEQFF. CDR3 coding DNA: TGTGCCAGCAGCTTAGCATATCAGACTAGCGTGAGGACCCAAGAGCAGTTCTTC. The complete variable domain, with remaining parts taken from reference TRBV11-2 and TRBJ2-1, reads EAGVAQSPRYKIIEKRQSVAFWCNPISGHATLYWYQQILGQGPKLLIQFQNNGVVDDSQLPKDRFSAERLKGVDSTLKIQPAKLEDSAVYLCASSLAYQTSVRTQEQFFGPGTRLTVL.

A note on this clonotype: It may be a read error: a sequence one base away is much more abundant. The rearrangement links TRBV6-6 to TRBJ1-1; 7 bases agree with TRBD1. The CDR3 has 10 amino acids. Germline-derived CDR1 and CDR2 are MNHNY and SVGAGI (reference sequence). CDR3 residues: CASATGEALF. DNA of the CDR3: TGTGCCAGCGCCACAGGGGAAGCTCTCTTT.

Points on this clonotype: This may stem from a read error, because a much larger clone lies one nucleotide away. The rearrangement links TRBV7-9 to TRBJ2-3, with D uncertain. CDR1 is SEHNR, CDR2 FQNEAQ, per germline (reference sequence). V lost 11 bases, J lost 2 bases, and 11 bases lay in between. This CDR3 spans 12 amino acids. The CDR3 DNA is TGTGCCTGCGTCTTTTCCACAGATACGCAGTATTTT. Protein sequence: CACVFSTDTQYF.

On this clonotype itself: This may come from a read error, since a much larger clone is one base off. The rearrangement links TRBV29-1 to TRBJ2-3; D may be TRBD1 (6 bases). This CDR3 is 11 amino acids long. Germline loops: CDR1 SQVTM, CDR2 ANQGSEA. V was clipped by 4 bases and J by 14 bases, with 16 bases between them. The CDR3 is CSVVRIGQLYF. CDR3 in DNA: TGCAGCGTTGTTAGAATAGGACAGCTGTATTTT.

V usage is TRBV11-2 and J usage is TRBJ2-1, with 8 nucleotides matching TRBD2. Germline loops: CDR1 SGHAT, CDR2 FQNNGV. The ends lost 4 bases at V and 5 bases at J; junction bases unmatched: 10. The CDR3 runs 16 residues. Written as DNA, the CDR3 is TGTGCCAGCAGCTGGTCTAACGGGAGGGACGACAATGAGCAGTTCTTC. It specifies CASSWSNGRDDNEQFF.

The table lists this clonotype with many counts. This chain uses TRBV6-1 with TRBJ1-1; D is ambiguous. V was pared by 1 base and J by 1 base, with 7 bases between. This CDR3 comprises 14 residues. Germline values: CDR1 MNHNS, CDR2 SASEGT. The CDR3 bases are TGTGCCAGCAGTGAAGATCCTGGGAACACTGAAGCTTTCTTT. This encodes CASSEDPGNTEAFF.

This clonotype was counted a single time. With a much larger clone just one base away, this may be a read error. The CDR3 end shows no conserved phenylalanine or tryptophan, and so a read error is likely. The V and J genes are TRBV6-5 and TRBJ1-1; tentative D call: TRBD1 (5 bases). CDR1 and CDR2 from the germline V gene are MNHEY and SVGAGI. V gave up 10 bases and J gave up 4 bases, with 16 bases separating them. The CDR3 sequence is 13 residues long. The CDR3 nucleotides read TGTGCCATCAAGACAGCTGTGGGCACTGAAGCTTTCCTT. This codes for CAIKTAVGTEAFL.

This clonotype appeared many times. The rearrangement joins TRBV4-1 to TRBJ2-7, with a tentative D call TRBD1 (5 bases). CDR1 is MGHRA and CDR2 is YSYEKL in the germline V gene. CDR3 length: 16 residues. V shed 4 bases and J shed 7 bases, with 23 bases lying between them. The CDR3 loop reads CASSPSNDSPPREQYF. CDR3 DNA: TGCGCCAGCAGCCCATCAAACGACAGCCCTCCGAGGGAGCAGTACTTC.

This clonotype occurred many times. The chain employs TRBV29-1 and TRBJ2-1, with D possibly being TRBD2 (6 bases). Germline V lookup: CDR1 SQVTM, CDR2 ANQGSEA. V lost 2 bases to trimming and J lost 0 bases, with 8 bases between them. CDR3 length: 14 residues. CDR3 nucleotides: TGCAGCGTTGAAAAGGACTACTCCTACAATGAGCAGTTCTTC. Residues: CSVEKDYSYNEQFF.

In this sample, this clonotype turned up a few times. This may arise from a read error, as a much more abundant clone is one base away. V usage is TRBV12-3 or TRBV12-4 and J usage is TRBJ2-5, with D unresolved. The CDR3 is made up of 11 amino acids. In DNA, the CDR3 is TGTGTCAGCAGTTTCTCGCGGACCCAGTACTTC. Protein product: CVSSFSRTQYF.

The CDR3 region has the DNA TGTGCCAGCAGTGAATCGGGCTACCTAGGCTATGGCTACACCTTC. This encodes CASSESGYLGYGYTF. The genes are TRBV2 and TRBJ1-2, with no clear D. Trimming removed 2 bases from V and 4 bases from J, with 14 bases in between. The CDR3 covers 15 residues. The germline gives CDR1 SNHLY, CDR2 FYNNEI.